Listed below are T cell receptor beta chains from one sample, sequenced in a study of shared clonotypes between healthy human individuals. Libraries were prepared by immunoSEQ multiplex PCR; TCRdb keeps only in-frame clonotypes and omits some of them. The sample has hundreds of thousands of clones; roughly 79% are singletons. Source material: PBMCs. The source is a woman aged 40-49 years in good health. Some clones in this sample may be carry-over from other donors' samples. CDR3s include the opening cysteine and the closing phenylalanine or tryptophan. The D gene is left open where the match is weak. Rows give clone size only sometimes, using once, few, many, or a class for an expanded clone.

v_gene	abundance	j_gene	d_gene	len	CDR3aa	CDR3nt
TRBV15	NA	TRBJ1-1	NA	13	CATNGMGNTEAFF	TGTGCCACCAATGGGATGGGCAACACTGAAGCTTTCTTT
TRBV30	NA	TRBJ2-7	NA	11	CACTVLYEQYF	TGTGCCTGTACGGTTTTGTACGAGCAGTACTTC
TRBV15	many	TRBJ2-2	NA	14	CATSRGRFTGELFF	TGTGCCACCAGCAGAGGTCGTTTTACCGGGGAGCTGTTTTTT
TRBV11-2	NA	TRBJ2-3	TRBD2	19	CASSPWNLGSGRSADTQYF	TGTGCCAGCAGCCCATGGAATTTAGGTAGCGGGAGGTCCGCAGATACGCAGTATTTT
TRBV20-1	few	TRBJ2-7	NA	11	CSAGGPYEQYF	TGCAGTGCTGGGGGCCCCTACGAGCAGTACTTC
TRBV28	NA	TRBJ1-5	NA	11	CASSLSQPQHF	TGTGCCAGCAGTTTGAGTCAGCCCCAGCATTTT
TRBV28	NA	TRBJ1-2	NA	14	CASSAPGRIYGYTF	TGTGCCAGCAGTGCCCCGGGACGGATCTATGGCTACACCTTC
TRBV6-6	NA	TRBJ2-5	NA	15	CASSYGHEGSETQYF	TGTGCCAGCAGTTATGGGCATGAGGGTTCAGAGACCCAGTACTTC
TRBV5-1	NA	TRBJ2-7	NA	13	CASSLRGSYEQYF	TGCGCCAGCAGCTTGCGCGGCTCCTACGAGCAGTACTTC
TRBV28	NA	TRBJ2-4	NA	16	CASSLDRGGTENIQYF	TGTGCCAGCAGTTTAGATAGGGGCGGGACGGAGAACATTCAGTACTTC
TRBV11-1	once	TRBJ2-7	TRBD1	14	CASSLTGQTPMQYF	TGTGCCAGCAGCTTAACGGGACAGACCCCAATGCAGTACTTC
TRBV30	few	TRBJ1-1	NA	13	CAWSGSMSTEAFF	TGTGCCTGGAGTGGCAGTATGAGCACTGAAGCTTTCTTT
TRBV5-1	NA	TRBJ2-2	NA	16	CASSLASSPNTGELFF	TGCGCCAGCAGCTTGGCCTCTAGCCCGAACACCGGGGAGCTGTTTTTT
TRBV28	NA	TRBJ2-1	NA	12	CASSLSYNEQFF	TGTGCCAGCAGTTTATCGTACAATGAGCAGTTCTTC
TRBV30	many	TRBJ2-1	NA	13	CAWNTGSYNEQFF	TGTGCCTGGAATACAGGGTCCTACAATGAGCAGTTCTTC
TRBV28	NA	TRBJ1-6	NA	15	CASSLLSRQNSPLHF	TGTGCCAGCAGTTTATTGTCACGGCAGAATTCACCCCTCCACTTT
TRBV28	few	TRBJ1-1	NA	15	CASSWGGGMNTEAFF	TGTGCCAGCAGCTGGGGAGGTGGCATGAACACTGAAGCTTTCTTT
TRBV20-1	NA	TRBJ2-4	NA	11	CSATPENIQYF	TGCAGTGCTACACCAGAAAACATTCAGTACTTC
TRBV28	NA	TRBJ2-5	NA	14	CASSLRELQETQYF	TGTGCCAGCAGTTTACGGGAGTTGCAAGAGACCCAGTACTTC
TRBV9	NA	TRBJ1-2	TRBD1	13	CASSRDRSYGYTF	TGTGCCAGCAGCCGGGACAGGAGCTATGGCTACACCTTC
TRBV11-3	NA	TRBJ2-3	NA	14	CASSLGQNTDTQYF	TGTGCCAGCAGCTTAGGACAGAACACAGATACGCAGTATTTT
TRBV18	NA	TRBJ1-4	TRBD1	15	CASSPIGTGNEKLFF	TGTGCCAGCTCACCCATCGGGACAGGGAATGAAAAACTGTTTTTT
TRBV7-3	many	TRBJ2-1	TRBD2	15	CASSPLAGAYNEQFF	TGTGCCAGCAGCCCCTTAGCGGGCGCGTACAATGAGCAGTTCTTC
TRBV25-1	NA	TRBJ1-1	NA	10	CASIWDGAFF	TGTGCCAGCATTTGGGACGGAGCTTTCTTT
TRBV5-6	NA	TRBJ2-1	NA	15	CASKYLGEADNEQFF	TGTGCCAGCAAATATTTGGGGGAGGCGGACAATGAGCAGTTCTTC
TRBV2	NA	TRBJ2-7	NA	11	CASRRFYEQYF	TGTGCCAGCAGGCGTTTTTACGAGCAGTACTTC
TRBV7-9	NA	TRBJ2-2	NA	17	CASSLALGEWGTGELFF	TGTGCCAGCAGCTTAGCCCTTGGCGAGTGGGGTACCGGGGAGCTGTTTTTT
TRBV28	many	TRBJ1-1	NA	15	CASSSTGAMNTEAFF	TGTGCCAGCAGTTCAACCGGGGCAATGAACACTGAAGCTTTCTTT
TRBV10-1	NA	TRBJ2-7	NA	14	CASSESGLPYEQYF	TGCGCCAGCAGTGAGAGTGGACTACCCTACGAGCAGTACTTC
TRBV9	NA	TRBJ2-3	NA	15	CASSVDLPSTDTQYF	TGTGCCAGCAGCGTAGACCTACCTAGCACAGATACGCAGTATTTT
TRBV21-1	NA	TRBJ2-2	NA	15	CASSNWVRGTGELFF	TGTGCCAGCAGCAATTGGGTACGGGGGACCGGGGAGCTGTTTTTT
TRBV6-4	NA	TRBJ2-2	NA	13	CASSRGATGELFF	TGTGCCAGCAGTCGAGGGGCGACCGGGGAGCTGTTTTTT
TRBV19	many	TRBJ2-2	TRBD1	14	CASTGTGGAGELFF	TGTGCCAGTACTGGGACAGGGGGTGCCGGGGAGCTGTTTTTT
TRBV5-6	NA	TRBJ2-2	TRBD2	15	CASSKRDYYTGELFF	TGTGCCAGCAGCAAGAGGGACTACTACACCGGGGAGCTGTTTTTT
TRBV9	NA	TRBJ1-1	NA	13	CASSVQVNTEAFF	TGTGCCAGCAGCGTGCAGGTGAACACTGAAGCTTTCTTT
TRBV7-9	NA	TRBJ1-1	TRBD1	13	CASSGDRATEAFF	TGTGCCAGCAGCGGGGACAGGGCCACTGAAGCTTTCTTT
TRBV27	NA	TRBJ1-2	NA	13	CASSPALRDGYTF	TGTGCCAGCAGTCCCGCCCTCAGGGATGGCTACACCTTC
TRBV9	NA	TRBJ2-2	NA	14	CASSVVLNTGELFF	TGTGCCAGCAGCGTAGTACTTAACACCGGGGAGCTGTTTTTT
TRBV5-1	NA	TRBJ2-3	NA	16	CASSLAPGRSTDTQYF	TGCGCCAGCAGCTTGGCGCCAGGGCGGAGCACAGATACGCAGTATTTT
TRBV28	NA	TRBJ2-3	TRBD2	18	CASSLSWSSGNVADTQYF	TGTGCCAGCAGTTTGTCGTGGTCTAGCGGAAACGTCGCAGATACGCAGTACTTT
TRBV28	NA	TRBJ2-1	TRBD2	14	CASIAGGTYNEQFF	TGTGCCAGCATAGCGGGAGGTACCTACAATGAGCAGTTCTTC
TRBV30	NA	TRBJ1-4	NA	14	CAWSVRRETKKLFF	TGTGCCTGGAGTGTACGGAGGGAAACGAAGAAACTGTTTTTT
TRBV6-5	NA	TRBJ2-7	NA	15	CASSYSIDRFNEQYF	TGTGCCAGCAGTTACTCGATTGACAGATTTAACGAGCAGTACTTC
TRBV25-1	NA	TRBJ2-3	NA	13	CASSESPFNTQYF	TGTGCCAGCAGTGAATCTCCATTCAATACGCAGTATTTT
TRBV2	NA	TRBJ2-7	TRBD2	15	CASRGVRRETYEQYF	TGTGCCAGCAGGGGGGTGAGGCGGGAGACATACGAGCAGTACTTC
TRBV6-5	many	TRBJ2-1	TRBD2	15	CASSYGWASGREEFF	TGTGCCAGCAGTTACGGTTGGGCTAGCGGGAGGGAGGAGTTCTTC